This TCR beta chain was profiled in a study of OX40 agonist ivuxolimab in advanced cancers. Study-level background: Enrollees could have had prior anti-PD-1, anti-PD-L1 or anti-CTLA-4 therapy, which more than 30% had received. Notes on the study in general: Some patients who did not respond also had low normalized T-cell clonal expansion. At doses 0.1 to 3.0 mg/kg, CD4+ and CD8+ clones expanded.

V lost 4 bases to trimming and J lost 5 bases, with 9 bases between them. The CDR3 extends over 13 amino acids. Germline lookup yields CDR1 LNHDA and CDR2 SQIVND (reference sequence). This clone occurred once. What it binds is unknown. The sampling schedule covered blood at baseline, cycle 4 day 1, and cycle 7 day 1. Using immunoSEQ multiplex PCR, the repertoire was profiled, and TCRdb retains in-frame clones only, with some absent. The repertoire holds tens of thousands of clones, with nearly 90% as singletons. The starting material was CD4+ or CD8+ T cells sorted from blood, obtained in a trial of the OX40 agonist ivuxolimab. The sequence came from an adult with an advanced solid tumor such as melanoma, head and neck, liver or kidney cancer. The chain joins TRBV19 to TRBJ1-5, with D tentatively TRBD1 (5 bases). CDR3 coding DNA: TGTGCCAGTAGTAGGCAGGGACATCAGCCCCAGCATTTT. Translation: CASSRQGHQPQHF.